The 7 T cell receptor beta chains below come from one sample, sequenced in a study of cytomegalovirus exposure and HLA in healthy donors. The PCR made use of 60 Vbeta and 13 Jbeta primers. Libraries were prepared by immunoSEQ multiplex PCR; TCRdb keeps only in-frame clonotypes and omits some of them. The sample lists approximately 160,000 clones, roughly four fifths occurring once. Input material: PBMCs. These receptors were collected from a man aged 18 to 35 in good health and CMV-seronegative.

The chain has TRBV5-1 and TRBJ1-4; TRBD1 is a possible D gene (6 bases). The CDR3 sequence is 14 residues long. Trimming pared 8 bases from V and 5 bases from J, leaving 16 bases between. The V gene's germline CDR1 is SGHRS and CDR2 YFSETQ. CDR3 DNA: TGCGCCAGTAGGAACGGACAGACGAATGAAAAACTGTTTTTT. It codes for CASRNGQTNEKLFF.

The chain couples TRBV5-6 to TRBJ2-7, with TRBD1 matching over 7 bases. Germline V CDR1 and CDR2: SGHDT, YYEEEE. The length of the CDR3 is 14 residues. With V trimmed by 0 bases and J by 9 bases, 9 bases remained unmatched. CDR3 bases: TGTGCCAGCAGCTTGGGAGGGGGCGGCCCGCTGCAGTACTTC. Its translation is CASSLGGGGPLQYF.

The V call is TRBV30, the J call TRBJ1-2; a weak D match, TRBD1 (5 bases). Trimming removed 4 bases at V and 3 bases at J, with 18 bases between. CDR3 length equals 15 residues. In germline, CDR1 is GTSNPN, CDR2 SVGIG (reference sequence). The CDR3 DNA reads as TGTGCCTGGACCCCCAGGCAGGGCTACTACTATGGCTACACCTTC. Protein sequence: CAWTPRQGYYYGYTF.

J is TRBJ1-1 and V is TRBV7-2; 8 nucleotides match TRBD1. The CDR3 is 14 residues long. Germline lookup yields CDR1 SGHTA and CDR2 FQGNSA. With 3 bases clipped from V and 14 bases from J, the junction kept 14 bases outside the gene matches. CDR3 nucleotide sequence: TGTGCCAGCAGCTTCTCGTCCGAACAGGGGGGAATCTTCTTT. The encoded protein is CASSFSSEQGGIFF.

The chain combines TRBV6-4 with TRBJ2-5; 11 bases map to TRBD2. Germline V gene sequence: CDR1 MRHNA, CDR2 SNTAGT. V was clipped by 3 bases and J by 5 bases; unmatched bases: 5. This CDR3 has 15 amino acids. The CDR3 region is CASSELAGGGETQYF. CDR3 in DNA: TGTGCCAGCAGTGAGCTAGCGGGAGGAGGGGAGACCCAGTACTTC.

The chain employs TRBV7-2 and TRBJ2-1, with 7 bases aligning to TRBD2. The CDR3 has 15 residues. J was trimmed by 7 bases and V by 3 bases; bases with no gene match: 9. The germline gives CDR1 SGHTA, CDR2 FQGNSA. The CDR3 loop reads CASSFGTTLGNEQFF. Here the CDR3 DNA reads TGTGCCAGCAGCTTTGGGACTACCCTAGGGAATGAGCAGTTCTTC.

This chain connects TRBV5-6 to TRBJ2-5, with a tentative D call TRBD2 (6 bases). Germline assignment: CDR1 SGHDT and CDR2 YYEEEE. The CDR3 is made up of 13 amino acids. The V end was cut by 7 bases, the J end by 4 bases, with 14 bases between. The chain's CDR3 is CASSLDGGETQYF. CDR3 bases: TGTGCCAGCTCATTAGACGGGGGAGAGACCCAGTACTTC.